The 14 T cell receptor beta chains reported below all come from one sample, sequenced in a study of CD8 T cells in Susac syndrome. The RNA input was roughly 0.45 to 1 ug, and it was reverse transcribed with random hexamers. TCRdb passed the immunoSEQ multiplex PCR reads through MiXCR, listing each CDR3 protein once. The repertoire holds 300,000 to 350,000 distinct CDR3 sequences, about 92% seen once, with less than 0.08% in the top ten. Source material: CD4+ T cells from PBMCs. Every receptor here comes from a human donor with multiple sclerosis.

The chain employs TRBV9 and TRBJ1-3; 7 bases line up with TRBD1. The CDR3 spans 15 residues. After removal of 3 bases from V and 1 base from J, the junction contained 4 bases not matched to a gene. Germline CDR1 is SGDLS and CDR2 is YYNGEE. The CDR3 loop reads CASSEDRPSGNTIYF. CDR3 nucleotide sequence: TGTGCCAGCAGCGAGGACAGGCCTTCTGGAAACACCATATATTTT.

The V gene is TRBV19, the J gene TRBJ2-7; 9 positions agree with TRBD1. The junction had 12 bases not matched to a gene; V was cut back by 10 bases and J by 2 bases. The CDR3 has 15 residues. Germline CDR1 and CDR2: LNHDA and SQIVND (reference sequence). The CDR3 region is CATQRGGQGPYEQYF. The CDR3 nucleotides read TGTGCCACCCAGCGAGGGGGACAGGGTCCCTACGAGCAGTACTTC.

The chain links TRBV3-1 to TRBJ2-3; D remains ambiguous. This CDR3 comprises 12 residues. Germline V gives CDR1 LGHDT, CDR2 YNNKEL (reference sequence). V dropped 0 bases and J dropped 5 bases, with 3 bases sitting between them. The CDR3, as DNA: TGTGCCAGCAGCCAAGACAAAGATACGCAGTATTTT. Translating it yields CASSQDKDTQYF.

This clonotype showed up just a few times. The rearrangement joins TRBV19 to TRBJ1-1; maybe TRBD1 (6 bases). This CDR3 comprises 13 residues. From germline, CDR1 is LNHDA and CDR2 SQIVND (reference sequence). Trimming removed 7 bases from V and 5 bases from J, with 14 bases in between. The CDR3 DNA reads as TGTGCCAGTAAAAATAGGGGGGGAACTGAAGCTTTCTTT. Translation: CASKNRGGTEAFF.

The rearrangement joins TRBV5-1 to TRBJ1-2, with TRBD1 identical over 11 bases. CDR1 and CDR2 (germline): SGHRS, YFSETQ. The CDR3 is 16 amino acids. Losses at the gene ends were 4 bases for V and 2 bases for J; bases not matched to a gene: 7. The CDR3 DNA sequence: TGCGCCAGCAGCGACGGCCGGGACAGGGGGAACTATGGCTACACCTTC. Translation: CASSDGRDRGNYGYTF.

The V gene is TRBV2, the J gene TRBJ2-5, with 8 bases identical to TRBD2. The CDR3 is 13 residues long. Germline CDR1 and CDR2: SNHLY and FYNNEI. The V and J ends lost 8 bases and 5 bases, in that order; junction bases with no gene match: 7. CDR3 sequence (DNA): TGTGCCAGCCGCCGGGGGGGTGGGGAGACCCAGTACTTC. Protein product: CASRRGGGETQYF.

In this sample, this clonotype turned up once. The rearrangement joins TRBV5-4 to TRBJ2-2; the D gene is possibly TRBD2 (6 bases). The germline V and J ends were trimmed by 4 bases and 3 bases, with 19 bases remaining between them. The CDR3 totals 17 residues. Germline CDR1 and CDR2: SGHNT and YYREEE (reference sequence). The CDR3 here is CASSLAVGSGHTGELFF. Written as DNA, the CDR3 is TGTGCCAGCAGCCTAGCTGTTGGTAGCGGACACACCGGGGAGCTGTTTTTT.

The genes are TRBV20-1 and TRBJ1-1, with D unresolved. The CDR3 totals 12 residues. Germline CDR1 and CDR2: DFQATT and SNEGSKA (reference sequence). V was pared by 5 bases and J by 6 bases, with 13 bases between. In DNA, the CDR3 is TGCAGTGCTCCTAGGACTGGGCCTGAAGCTTTCTTT. This gives the protein CSAPRTGPEAFF.

The chain recombines TRBV14 with TRBJ2-7, with D unresolved. Germline CDR1 reads SGHDN; CDR2 reads FVKESK. The CDR3 sequence is 13 residues long. Trimming took off 1 base at V and 2 bases at J, with 6 bases between the two ends. CDR3 in amino acids: CASSQGWPYEQYF. For the CDR3, the DNA is TGTGCCAGCAGCCAAGGTTGGCCCTACGAGCAGTACTTC.

The chain recombines TRBV5-1 with TRBJ2-7; no definite D call. Trimming shortened V by 2 bases and J by 1 base, and 7 bases separated the two germline ends. In germline, CDR1 is SGHRS, CDR2 YFSETQ. This CDR3 is 13 amino acids long. The CDR3 sequence is CASSLWGSYEQYF. The CDR3 DNA sequence: TGCGCCAGCAGCTTATGGGGTTCCTACGAGCAGTACTTC.

The chain has TRBV5-1 and TRBJ2-5, with D perhaps matching TRBD1 (6 bases). Trimming removed 0 bases at V and 2 bases at J, with 14 bases between. Germline V gives CDR1 SGHRS, CDR2 YFSETQ. The CDR3 is made up of 16 amino acids. The CDR3 spells CASSLAGALGQETQYF. The CDR3 bases are TGCGCCAGCAGCTTGGCAGGGGCGCTCGGACAAGAGACCCAGTACTTC.

The chain couples TRBV6-2 or TRBV6-3 to TRBJ2-7; 13 positions agree with TRBD2. V was clipped by 6 bases and J by 6 bases; unmatched bases: 5. Germline CDR1 MNHEY, CDR2 SVGEGT. The CDR3 runs 14 residues. The CDR3 loop is CASSIGTSGTEQYF. In nucleotides, the CDR3 is TGTGCCAGCAGCATCGGGACTAGCGGGACCGAGCAGTACTTC.

The chain recombines TRBV10-3 with TRBJ2-1; the D is unclear. The CDR3 consists of 13 residues. The V and J ends lost 3 bases and 5 bases respectively, with 8 bases between them. Per germline, CDR1 ENHRY and CDR2 SYGVKD. The CDR3 reads CAISEHPNNEQFF. DNA of the CDR3: TGTGCCATCAGTGAACATCCAAACAATGAGCAGTTCTTC.

V and J are TRBV25-1 and TRBJ2-1; D remains ambiguous. The CDR3 has 9 residues. Per germline, CDR1 MGHDK and CDR2 SYGVNS. Trimming took off 7 bases at V and 6 bases at J, with 1 base between the two ends. The CDR3 coding sequence is TGTGCCAGCATCAATGAGCAGTTCTTC. It specifies CASINEQFF.